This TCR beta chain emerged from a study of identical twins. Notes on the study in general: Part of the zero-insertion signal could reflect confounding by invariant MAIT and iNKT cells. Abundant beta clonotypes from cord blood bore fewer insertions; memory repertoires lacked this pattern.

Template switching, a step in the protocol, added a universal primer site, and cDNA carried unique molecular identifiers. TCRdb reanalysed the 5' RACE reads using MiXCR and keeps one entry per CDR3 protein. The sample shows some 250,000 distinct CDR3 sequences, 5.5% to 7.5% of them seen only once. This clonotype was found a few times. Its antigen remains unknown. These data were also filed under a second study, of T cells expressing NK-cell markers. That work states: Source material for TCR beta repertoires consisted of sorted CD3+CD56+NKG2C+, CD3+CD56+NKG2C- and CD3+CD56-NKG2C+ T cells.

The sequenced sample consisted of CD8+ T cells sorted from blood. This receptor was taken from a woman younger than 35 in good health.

CDR3 amino acids: CASSPPGQIRTDTQYF. The CDR3 nucleotides are TGTGCCAGCTCACCCCCGGGACAAATACGCACAGATACGCAGTATTTT. The rearrangement joins TRBV18 to TRBJ2-3, with D maybe TRBD1 (6 bases). This CDR3 region has 16 residues. Trimming left V 3 bases short and J 1 base short, with 14 bases between. Germline lookup yields CDR1 KGHSH and CDR2 LQKENI.